The 3 T cell receptor beta chains presented below share a single source sample, sequenced in a study of blood T cell repertoires in COVID-19. The protocol was immunoSEQ multiplex PCR, while the TCRdb copy is restricted to in-frame clones and leaves out a portion. The table shows over 100,000 clones, with approximately 89% occurring only once. Sequencing input: peripheral blood. These receptors were obtained from a woman in her seventies with COVID-19, enrolled during active disease.

Notes on this clone: Within the sample, other DNA sequences also encode this same CDR3. CDR3 amino acids: CASSSTGYEQYF. The CDR3 region has the DNA TGTGCCAGCAGCTCGACAGGTTACGAGCAGTACTTC. The rearrangement joins TRBV7-9 to TRBJ2-7, with TRBD1 as a possible D gene (6 bases). Trimming took off 4 bases at V and 4 bases at J, with 8 bases between the two ends. Germline V CDR1 and CDR2: SEHNR, FQNEAQ (reference sequence). This CDR3 region has 12 residues.

This chain connects TRBV12-5 to TRBJ1-6; D remains ambiguous. This CDR3 spans 15 amino acids. V was trimmed by 7 bases and J by 10 bases, leaving 20 bases between them. Per the germline V gene, CDR1 is LGHNT and CDR2 is FRNRAP. CDR3 nucleotide sequence: TGTGCTAGTGTTATCAACGATTCAGGTGACTCACCCCTCCACTTT. Its translation is CASVINDSGDSPLHF.

This clone has more than one count but fewer than ten. The chain uses TRBV28 and TRBJ2-1; D not resolved. Trimming left V 5 bases short and J 7 bases short, with 6 bases between. This CDR3 is 11 amino acids long. Per the germline V gene, CDR1 is MDHEN and CDR2 is SYDVKM. The CDR3 is CASSVLNEQFF. The DNA for the CDR3 is TGTGCCAGCAGTGTCCTTAATGAGCAGTTCTTC.